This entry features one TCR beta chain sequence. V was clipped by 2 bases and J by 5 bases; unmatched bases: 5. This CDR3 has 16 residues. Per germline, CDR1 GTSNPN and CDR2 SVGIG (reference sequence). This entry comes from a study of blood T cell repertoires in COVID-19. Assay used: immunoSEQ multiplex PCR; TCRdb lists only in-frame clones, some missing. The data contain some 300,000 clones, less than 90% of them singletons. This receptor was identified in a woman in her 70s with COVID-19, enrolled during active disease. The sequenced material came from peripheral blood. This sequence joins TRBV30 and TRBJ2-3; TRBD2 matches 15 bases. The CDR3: CAWSLMGLAGGDTQYF. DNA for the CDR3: TGTGCCTGGAGTTTGATGGGACTAGCGGGGGGAGATACGCAGTATTTT. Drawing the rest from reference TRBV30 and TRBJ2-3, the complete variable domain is SQTIHQWPATLVQPVGSPLSLECTVEGTSNPNLYWYRQAAGRGLQLLFYSVGIGQISSEVPQNLSASRPQDRQFILSSKKLLLSDSGFYLCAWSLMGLAGGDTQYFGPGTRLTVL.